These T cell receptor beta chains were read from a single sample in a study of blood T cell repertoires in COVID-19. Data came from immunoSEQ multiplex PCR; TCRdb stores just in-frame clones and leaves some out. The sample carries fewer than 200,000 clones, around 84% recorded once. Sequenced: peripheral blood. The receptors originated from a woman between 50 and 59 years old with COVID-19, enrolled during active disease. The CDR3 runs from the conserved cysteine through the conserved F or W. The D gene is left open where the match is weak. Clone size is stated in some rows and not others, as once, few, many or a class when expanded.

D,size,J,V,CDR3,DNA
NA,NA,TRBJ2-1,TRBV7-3,CASSLGPNSYNEQFF,TGTGCCAGCAGCTTAGGGCCGAACTCCTACAATGAGCAGTTCTTC
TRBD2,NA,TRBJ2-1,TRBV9,CASSVGVAGESEQFF,TGTGCCAGCAGCGTAGGGGTAGCGGGGGAGAGTGAGCAGTTCTTC
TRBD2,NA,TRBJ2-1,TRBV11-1,CASSGPGTSTEQFF,TGTGCCAGCAGCGGACCCGGGACTAGCACTGAGCAGTTCTTC
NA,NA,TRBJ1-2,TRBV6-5,CASSWTDRGGYTF,TGTGCCAGCAGTTGGACAGATAGGGGCGGCTACACCTTC
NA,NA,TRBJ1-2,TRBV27,CASSFRGSYGYTF,TGTGCCAGCAGTTTCCGGGGAAGCTATGGCTACACCTTC
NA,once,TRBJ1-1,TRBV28,CASPPGAAGETEAFF,TGTGCCAGCCCCCCAGGGGCTGCTGGTGAAACTGAAGCTTTCTTT
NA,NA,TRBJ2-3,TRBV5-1,CASSSGQGIAGGTTDTQYF,TGCGCCAGCAGCTCGGGACAGGGTATAGCGGGGGGCACCACAGATACGCAGTATTTT
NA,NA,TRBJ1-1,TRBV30,CAWSITANTEAFF,TGTGCCTGGAGTATTACAGCGAACACTGAAGCTTTCTTT
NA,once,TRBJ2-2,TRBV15,CATSRPGNTGELFF,TGTGCCACCAGCAGGCCCGGGAACACCGGGGAGCTGTTTTTT
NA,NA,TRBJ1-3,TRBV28,CASTPPQIGNTIYF,TGTGCCAGCACACCCCCCCAGATTGGAAACACCATATATTTT
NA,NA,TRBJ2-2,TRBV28,CASKRGGTGELFF,TGTGCCAGCAAAAGGGGGGGAACCGGGGAGCTGTTTTTT
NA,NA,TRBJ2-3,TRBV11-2,CASSLFLAGSTDTQYF,TGTGCCAGCAGCTTGTTCTTGGCGGGGAGCACAGATACGCAGTATTTT
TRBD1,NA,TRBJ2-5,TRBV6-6,CASTTGGQETQYF,TGTGCCAGCACTACAGGGGGCCAGGAGACCCAGTACTTC
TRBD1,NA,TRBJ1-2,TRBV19,CASSPRQGDGYTF,TGTGCCAGTAGTCCACGACAGGGAGATGGCTACACCTTC
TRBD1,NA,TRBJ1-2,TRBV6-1,CASSETDRGSGYTF,TGTGCCAGCAGTGAAACCGACAGGGGTTCTGGCTACACCTTC
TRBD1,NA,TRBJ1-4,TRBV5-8,CASSLQGEANEKLFF,TGTGCCAGCAGCTTACAGGGGGAGGCTAATGAAAAACTGTTTTTT
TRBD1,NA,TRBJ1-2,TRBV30,CAWSVRDRGHGGYTF,TGTGCCTGGAGTGTCCGGGACAGGGGGCACGGTGGCTACACCTTC
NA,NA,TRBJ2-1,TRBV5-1,CASQGSPSSYNEQFF,TGCGCCAGTCAGGGGTCCCCGAGCTCCTACAATGAGCAGTTCTTC
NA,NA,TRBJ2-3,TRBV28,CASRTSEVDTQYF,TGTGCCAGCAGGACTTCGGAGGTGGATACGCAGTATTTT
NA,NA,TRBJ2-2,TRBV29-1,CSVDLTGELFF,TGCAGCGTTGACCTGACCGGGGAGCTGTTTTTT
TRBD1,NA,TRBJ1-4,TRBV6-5,CASSRQGETNEKLFF,TGTGCCAGCAGTAGACAGGGGGAAACTAATGAAAAACTGTTTTTT
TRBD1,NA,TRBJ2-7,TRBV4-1,CASSQRQGTYEQYF,TGCGCCAGCAGCCAACGACAGGGAACCTACGAGCAGTACTTC
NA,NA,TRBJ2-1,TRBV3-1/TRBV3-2,CASSQRVKMELF,TGTGCCAGCAGCCAAAGAGTAAAAATGGAGCTCTTC
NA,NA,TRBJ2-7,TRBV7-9,CASSLGLALSYEQYF,TGTGCCAGCAGCTTAGGGCTAGCTCTTTCCTACGAGCAGTACTTC
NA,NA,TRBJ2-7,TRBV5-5,CASSLNSPTYEQYF,TGTGCCAGCAGCTTGAATTCTCCTACCTACGAGCAGTACTTC
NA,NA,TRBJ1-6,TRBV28,CASSLYQGFSSPLHF,TGTGCCAGCAGTTTATATCAGGGTTTTAGCTCACCCCTCCACTTT
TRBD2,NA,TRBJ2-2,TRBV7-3,CASSLTSGGYNTGELFF,TGTGCCAGCAGCTTAACTAGCGGGGGGTACAACACCGGGGAGCTGTTTTTT
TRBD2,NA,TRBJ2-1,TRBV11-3,CASSSGLASDEQFF,TGTGCCAGCAGCTCGGGACTAGCGAGCGATGAGCAGTTCTTC
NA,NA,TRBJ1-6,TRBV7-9,CASSSPGGTGSPLHF,TGTGCCAGCAGCTCCCCGGGAGGCACGGGTTCACCCCTCCACTTT
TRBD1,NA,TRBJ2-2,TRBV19,CASSNGDRATGELFF,TGTGCCAGTAGCAACGGGGACAGGGCCACCGGGGAGCTGTTTTTT
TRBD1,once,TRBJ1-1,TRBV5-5,CASSWGQGVYEAFF,TGTGCCAGCAGCTGGGGACAGGGGGTATATGAAGCTTTCTTT
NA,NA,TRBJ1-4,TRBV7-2,CASSPSGGREKLFF,TGTGCCAGCAGCCCCAGTGGGGGGAGGGAAAAACTGTTTTTT
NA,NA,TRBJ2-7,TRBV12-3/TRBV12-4,CASRHGGGHEQYF,TGTGCCAGCAGGCACGGTGGGGGCCACGAGCAGTACTTC
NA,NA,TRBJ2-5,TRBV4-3,CASSQDSGVQETQYF,TGCGCCAGCAGCCAAGATTCAGGGGTACAAGAGACCCAGTACTTC
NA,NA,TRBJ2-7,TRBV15,CATSRKTPLRAGLGEQYF,TGTGCCACCAGCAGAAAAACCCCCCTTAGAGCGGGCCTCGGCGAGCAGTACTTC
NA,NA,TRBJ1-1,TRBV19,CASSIGAGASNTEAFF,TGTGCCAGTAGTATAGGGGCAGGGGCATCGAACACTGAAGCTTTCTTT
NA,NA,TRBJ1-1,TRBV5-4,CASSLETSTEAFF,TGTGCCAGCAGCTTGGAGACATCCACTGAAGCTTTCTTT
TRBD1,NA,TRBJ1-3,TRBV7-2,CASSTGQGAGTGNTIYF,TGTGCCAGCAGCACCGGACAGGGGGCAGGAACTGGAAACACCATATATTTT
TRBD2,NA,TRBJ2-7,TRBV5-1,CASSELASYEQYF,TGCGCCAGCAGCGAACTAGCGTCCTACGAGCAGTACTTC
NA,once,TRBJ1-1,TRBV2,CASTLLEGTTEAFF,TGTGCCAGCACCCTTTTGGAGGGGACCACTGAAGCTTTCTTT
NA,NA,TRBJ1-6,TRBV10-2,CASSEMGLNSPLHF,TGCGCCAGCAGTGAGATGGGACTGAATTCACCCCTCCACTTT
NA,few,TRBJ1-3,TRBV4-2,CASSPGQNSGNTIYF,TGTGCCAGCAGCCCAGGTCAGAACTCTGGAAACACCATATATTTT